This passage covers 12 T cell receptor beta chains from one sample sequenced in a study of cytomegalovirus exposure and HLA in healthy donors. PCR was performed using 60 Vbeta and 13 Jbeta primers. TCRdb's copy holds only in-frame clones and misses some; the assay was immunoSEQ multiplex PCR. The sample shows 150,000 to 200,000 clones, approximately 88% of them seen only once. Sample: PBMCs. These receptors originate from a woman aged 18-35 years in good health and CMV-seronegative.

This chain connects TRBV7-6 to TRBJ1-1; no clear D. Germline lookup yields CDR1 SGHVS and CDR2 FNYEAQ. The length of the CDR3 is 15 residues. Trimming shortened V by 7 bases and J by 0 bases, and 15 bases separated the two germline ends. This CDR3 is CASTIGSSMNTEAFF. The CDR3 coding sequence is TGTGCCAGCACGATCGGGTCGTCCATGAACACTGAAGCTTTCTTT.

The chain has TRBV6-6 and TRBJ1-1, with 9 bases lining up with TRBD1. This CDR3 region has 16 residues. Trimming at V came to 6 bases and at J to 9 bases, leaving 17 bases not matched to a gene. Germline CDR1 reads MNHNY; CDR2 reads SVGAGI (reference sequence). The CDR3 sequence: CASRRSYRGRESKAFF. The CDR3, as DNA: TGTGCCAGCAGGCGGAGTTACAGGGGGCGAGAATCCAAAGCTTTCTTT.

This clone appeared a single time. This chain connects TRBV18 to TRBJ1-2, with 9 bases matching TRBD1. V shed 5 bases and J 11 bases; nucleotides not matched to a gene: 15. The CDR3 consists of 15 residues. Germline V gene lookup returns CDR1 KGHSH and CDR2 LQKENI. For the CDR3, the DNA is TGTGCCAGCTCATCGACTCCGGGACAGGGAACCATATACACCTTC. Its protein product is CASSSTPGQGTIYTF.

The V and J genes are TRBV19 and TRBJ1-5; a weak D match, TRBD1 (6 bases). The CDR3 covers 15 residues. Germline V gene lookup returns CDR1 LNHDA and CDR2 SQIVND (reference sequence). The ends were cut back, 11 bases at V and 4 bases at J, with 21 bases in the middle. The CDR3 sequence is CAGEAQGLGNQPQHF. Here the CDR3 DNA reads TGTGCCGGTGAGGCACAGGGACTAGGGAATCAGCCCCAGCATTTT.

In regard to this clone: At the DNA level, this CDR3 is encoded by other sequences in the same sample as well. This chain uses TRBV5-1 with TRBJ1-5; D is unresolved. The V and J ends lost 3 bases and 3 bases respectively, with 10 bases between them. CDR1 and CDR2 from the germline V gene are SGHRS and YFSETQ. CDR3 length: 14 amino acids. This chain's CDR3 is CASSYGGLNQPQHF. Here the CDR3 DNA reads TGCGCCAGCAGCTACGGAGGGCTCAATCAGCCCCAGCATTTT.

This clone occurred once. CDR3 loop: CATRTVYDSNQPQHF. Here the CDR3 DNA reads TGTGCCACCCGGACAGTCTACGATAGCAATCAGCCCCAGCATTTT. The chain uses TRBV19 and TRBJ1-5, with D possibly matching TRBD1 (6 bases). CDR1 is LNHDA and CDR2 is SQIVND in the germline V gene (reference sequence). Deletions cut 10 bases from V and 0 bases from J, with 16 bases between. The CDR3 totals 15 residues.

The chain combines TRBV6-5 with TRBJ2-5; 11 bases are shared with TRBD1. The DNA end is more similar to TRBJ2-7, so the J call may be wrong. This CDR3 has 14 residues. CDR1 and CDR2 from the germline V gene are MNHEY and SVGAGI. CDR3: CASSSDRGRYEQYF. In DNA form, the CDR3 reads TGTGCCAGCAGTTCGGACAGGGGGCGGTACGAGCAGTACTTC.

The gene calls are TRBV9 and TRBJ1-2, with TRBD1 as a possible D gene (5 bases). Germline values: CDR1 SGDLS, CDR2 YYNGEE. This CDR3 comprises 14 residues. V was clipped by 0 bases and J by 8 bases, with 14 bases between them. The CDR3 loop is CASSVEAGGGGYTF. The CDR3 DNA reads as TGTGCCAGCAGCGTAGAAGCCGGGGGAGGGGGCTACACCTTC. The full variable domain, in which reference TRBV9 and TRBJ1-2 provide the parts outside the CDR3, is DSGVTQTPKHLITATGQRVTLRCSPRSGDLSVYWYQQSLDQGLQFLIQYYNGEERAKGNILERFSAQQFPDLHSELNLSSLELGDSALYFCASSVEAGGGGYTFGSGTRLTVV.

The V and J genes are TRBV2 and TRBJ2-7, with a possible D match to TRBD2 (6 bases). Between the trimmed V and J ends, which lost 6 bases and 6 bases, there was a span of 12 bases. The germline CDR1 and CDR2 sequences are SNHLY and FYNNEI. The CDR3 consists of 12 residues. CDR3 region: CASRDYAVEQYF. The CDR3, as DNA: TGTGCCAGCAGGGACTATGCAGTCGAGCAGTACTTC.

The chain links TRBV6-5 to TRBJ2-5; D call uncertain. Germline lookup yields CDR1 MNHEY and CDR2 SVGAGI. V lost 2 bases and J lost 4, with 8 bases in between. The CDR3 is 13 amino acids. The CDR3 reads CASSYGPRETQYF. The CDR3, as DNA: TGTGCCAGCAGTTACGGGCCAAGAGAGACCCAGTACTTC.

This clone was seen a handful of times. This chain joins TRBV6-6 and TRBJ1-1; D remains unclear. CDR3 length equals 13 residues. V lost 7 bases, J lost 4 bases, and 13 bases lay in between. The V gene's germline CDR1 is MNHNY and CDR2 SVGAGI (reference sequence). CDR3 DNA: TGTGCCAGCACCATCGGAGAGGGCACTGAAGCTTTCTTT. It encodes CASTIGEGTEAFF.

The V call is TRBV6-1, the J call TRBJ2-3; 7 bases map to TRBD2. The CDR3 contains 14 residues. With 7 bases clipped from V and 1 base from J, the junction kept 5 bases outside the gene matches. The germline V gene has CDR1 MNHNS and CDR2 SASEGT. In nucleotides, the CDR3 is TGTGCCAGCAAACTCGCGGGGGGCACAGATACGCAGTATTTT. It codes for CASKLAGGTDTQYF.